What follows are 30 T cell receptor beta chains derived from one specimen sequenced in a study of cytomegalovirus exposure and HLA in healthy donors. The PCR employed 60 Vbeta primers together with 13 Jbeta primers. This table comes from immunoSEQ multiplex PCR, and its TCRdb copy is limited to in-frame clones, with some not included. This sample carries about 140,000 clones, roughly 80% of them seen once, and the ten largest clones take 4% to 4.5%. The specimen sequenced was PBMCs. Source of these receptors: a woman in her thirties or forties in good health and CMV-seropositive.

The chain has TRBV5-1 and TRBJ1-2, with TRBD1 identical over 8 bases. Germline trimming cut 0 bases from V and 4 bases from J; bases unmatched to any gene: 8. CDR1 SGHRS and CDR2 YFSETQ come from the germline V gene. CDR3 length: 16 residues. CDR3 bases: TGCGCCAGCAGCTTGGATACCACAGGGGGGCTCTATGGCTACACCTTC. Residues: CASSLDTTGGLYGYTF. The variable domain in full, completed from reference TRBV5-1 and TRBJ1-2, reads KAGVTQTPRYLIKTRGQQVTLSCSPISGHRSVSWYQQTPGQGLQFLFEYFSETQRNKGNFPGRFSGRQFSNSRSEMNVSTLELGDSALYLCASSLDTTGGLYGYTFGSGTRLTVV.

V is TRBV30 and J is TRBJ1-5, with D uncertain. CDR1 GTSNPN and CDR2 SVGIG come from the germline V gene (reference sequence). The CDR3 is 12 residues long. The V end was cut by 1 base, the J end by 5 bases, with 6 bases between. CDR3 protein: CAWSGGDQPQHF. CDR3 nucleotides: TGTGCCTGGAGTGGGGGAGATCAGCCCCAGCATTTT. Using reference TRBV30 and TRBJ1-5 for the parts outside the CDR3, the full variable domain is SQTIHQWPATLVQPVGSPLSLECTVEGTSNPNLYWYRQAAGRGLQLLFYSVGIGQISSEVPQNLSASRPQDRQFILSSKKLLLSDSGFYLCAWSGGDQPQHFGDGTRLSIL.

CDR3 DNA: TGCAGTGCTTGGACAGGGACTGGCTACACCTTC. Translated, it gives CSAWTGTGYTF. The V gene is TRBV20-1, the J gene TRBJ1-2; 8 bases are shared with TRBD1. The CDR3 runs 11 residues. The trim removed 5 bases at V and 7 bases at J, leaving 3 bases unmatched. Germline CDR1 DFQATT, CDR2 SNEGSKA (reference sequence).

This sequence joins TRBV4-1 and TRBJ2-5; D unresolved. The V end was cut by 0 bases, the J end by 5 bases, with 10 bases between. Germline lookup yields CDR1 MGHRA and CDR2 YSYEKL. The CDR3 loop spans 14 amino acids. Here the CDR3 DNA reads TGCGCCAGCAGCCAAGATACGGCCAGGGAGACCCAGTACTTC. Translated, it gives CASSQDTARETQYF.

V is TRBV5-1 and J is TRBJ2-5; no firm D call. The J call could be wrong; TRBJ2-7 is a better fit for the DNA end. Germline V gives CDR1 SGHRS, CDR2 YFSETQ. CDR3 length: 14 amino acids. This CDR3 is CASSSGFPGTEQYF. CDR3 sequence (DNA): TGCGCCAGCAGCTCCGGTTTTCCAGGTACCGAGCAGTACTTC.

J is TRBJ1-6 and V is TRBV5-1; TRBD1 matches 7 bases. The germline V gene has CDR1 SGHRS and CDR2 YFSETQ. The CDR3 loop spans 15 amino acids. J was trimmed by 10 bases and V by 0 bases; bases with no gene match: 7. The CDR3 loop is CASSLAGQEDSPLHF. The CDR3 coding sequence is TGCGCCAGCAGCTTGGCCGGACAGGAAGACTCACCCCTCCACTTT.

The V call is TRBV19, the J call TRBJ2-2; the match to TRBD1 covers 9 bases. The CDR3 is made up of 14 amino acids. The ends lost 5 bases at V and 6 bases at J; junction bases unmatched: 4. Germline lookup yields CDR1 LNHDA and CDR2 SQIVND (reference sequence). Here the CDR3 reads CASSAGQGPGELFF. The CDR3 nucleotides read TGTGCCAGTAGTGCCGGACAGGGGCCCGGGGAGCTGTTTTTT.

The chain is built from TRBV13 and TRBJ2-3; 13 positions match TRBD2. The CDR3 loop spans 16 amino acids. CDR1 and CDR2 from the germline V gene are PRHDT and FYEKMQ (reference sequence). V shed 5 bases and J 4 bases; nucleotides not matched to a gene: 6. The CDR3 sequence is CASSLLAGGFADTQYF. CDR3 nucleotides: TGTGCCAGCAGCCTACTAGCGGGGGGGTTCGCAGATACGCAGTATTTT.

This chain joins TRBV7-2 and TRBJ2-3; D is uncertain. The CDR3 runs to 16 residues. From germline, CDR1 is SGHTA and CDR2 FQGNSA. V was pared by 3 bases and J by 1 base, with 14 bases between. The CDR3 DNA follows: TGTGCCAGCAGCTTGAGGCCATCGATCGGCACAGATACGCAGTATTTT. Protein product: CASSLRPSIGTDTQYF.

The chain carries TRBV6-5 and TRBJ2-2; 7 bases are shared with TRBD2. V shed 5 bases, J shed 7 bases, and the junction held 7 bases outside the gene matches. Per germline, CDR1 MNHEY and CDR2 SVGAGI. The CDR3 runs 14 residues. CDR3 sequence: CASSGGGGNGELFF. CDR3 bases: TGTGCCAGCAGTGGCGGGGGAGGGAACGGGGAGCTGTTTTTT.

The chain recombines TRBV7-2 with TRBJ1-5, with D hard to call. The CDR3 is 15 residues long. CDR1 SGHTA and CDR2 FQGNSA come from the germline V gene. Trimming removed 5 bases at V and 2 bases at J, with 13 bases between. CDR3 in amino acids: CASSLLSSGNQPQHF. The CDR3 nucleotides are TGTGCCAGCAGCCTTCTCTCCTCTGGCAATCAGCCCCAGCATTTT.

CDR3 in DNA: TGTGCCAGCAGCCTACAGGGGAGCTCCTACGAGCAGTACTTC. Protein product: CASSLQGSSYEQYF. V and J are TRBV7-8 and TRBJ2-7, with 7 bases matching TRBD1. Per the germline V gene, CDR1 is SGHVS and CDR2 is FQNEAQ. The CDR3 length is 14 residues. Unmatched junction bases numbered 4, after V lost 5 bases and J lost 0 bases.

V gene TRBV30 combines with J gene TRBJ2-2, with no clear D. Between the trimmed V and J ends, which lost 0 bases and 2 bases, there was a span of 7 bases. Germline CDR1 reads GTSNPN; CDR2 reads SVGIG (reference sequence). The CDR3 spans 14 residues. CDR3 protein: CAWSVSLNTGELFF. The DNA of the CDR3 is TGTGCCTGGAGTGTATCACTCAACACCGGGGAGCTGTTTTTT. The entire variable domain, with the rest obtained from reference TRBV30 and TRBJ2-2, is as follows: SQTIHQWPATLVQPVGSPLSLECTVEGTSNPNLYWYRQAAGRGLQLLFYSVGIGQISSEVPQNLSASRPQDRQFILSSKKLLLSDSGFYLCAWSVSLNTGELFFGEGSRLTVL.

In DNA, the CDR3 is TGTGCCAGCAGCCTGGACTTAGACCATGAGCAGTTCTTC. Amino acids: CASSLDLDHEQFF. The chain combines TRBV27 with TRBJ2-1; maybe TRBD2 (5 bases). V lost 6 bases and J lost 8, with 14 bases in between. This CDR3 is 13 amino acids long. Germline V gene data show CDR1 as MNHEY and CDR2 as SMNVEV (reference sequence).

The V call is TRBV27, the J call TRBJ2-1; 7 bases are shared with TRBD2. The CDR3 extends over 14 amino acids. In germline, CDR1 is MNHEY, CDR2 SMNVEV (reference sequence). Losses at the gene ends were 6 bases for V and 7 bases for J; bases not matched to a gene: 9. CDR3 coding DNA: TGTGCCAGCAGCTATTTGGGGGGAGGGAATGAGCAGTTCTTC. Its translation: CASSYLGGGNEQFF.

As regards this clone: The same CDR3 is also encoded by other DNA sequences in this sample. This rearrangement joins TRBV7-9 to TRBJ1-4, with no clear D. Germline V gene data show CDR1 as SEHNR and CDR2 as FQNEAQ (reference sequence). The CDR3 totals 15 residues. The germline V and J ends were trimmed by 1 base and 0 bases, with 6 bases remaining between them. CDR3: CASSLGGSTNEKLFF. The DNA for the CDR3 is TGTGCCAGCAGCTTAGGCGGGTCAACTAATGAAAAACTGTTTTTT.

The CDR3 is CASSSRYSNQPQHF. CDR3 DNA: TGTGCCAGCAGCTCCCGTTATAGCAATCAGCCCCAGCATTTT. The chain is built from TRBV7-8 and TRBJ1-5; D not certain. Per germline, CDR1 SGHVS and CDR2 FQNEAQ. The CDR3 contains 14 residues. With 4 bases removed from V and 0 bases from J, the gap between germline ends came to 7 bases.

This clone was detected only once. The CDR3 is CASTPNRNEQFF. The CDR3, as DNA: TGTGCCAGCACCCCGAATCGGAATGAGCAGTTCTTC. The chain is built from TRBV28 and TRBJ2-1; no clear D gene. Germline-derived CDR1 and CDR2 are MDHEN and SYDVKM. The CDR3 consists of 12 residues. Trimming shortened V by 7 bases and J by 7 bases, and 11 bases separated the two germline ends.

This chain uses TRBV7-9 with TRBJ2-1, with D tentatively TRBD1 (6 bases). The V end was cut by 1 base, the J end by 4 bases, with 11 bases between. CDR3 size: 15 residues. From germline, CDR1 is SEHNR and CDR2 FQNEAQ (reference sequence). CDR3 amino acids: CASSLGGGPYNEQFF. CDR3 DNA sequence: TGTGCCAGCAGCTTAGGTGGGGGCCCTTACAATGAGCAGTTCTTC. Looking up the rest from reference TRBV7-9 and TRBJ2-1 gives the full variable domain: DTGVSQNPRHKITKRGQNVTFRCDPISEHNRLYWYRQTLGQGPEFLTYFQNEAQLEKSRLLSDRFSAERPKGSFSTLEIQRTEQGDSAMYLCASSLGGGPYNEQFFGPGTRLTVL.

This clone was observed once. This rearrangement joins TRBV9 to TRBJ2-7; D is uncertain. The CDR3 is made up of 14 amino acids. V lost 0 bases and J 3 bases, leaving 10 bases between the germline ends. The germline V gene has CDR1 SGDLS and CDR2 YYNGEE. CDR3 loop: CASSVAYRNYEQYF. CDR3 DNA: TGTGCCAGCAGCGTAGCTTACAGAAACTACGAGCAGTACTTC.

The V call is TRBV13, the J call TRBJ2-1; D unclear. CDR3 length: 13 amino acids. In germline, CDR1 is PRHDT, CDR2 FYEKMQ (reference sequence). V shed 0 bases and J shed 10 bases, with 10 bases lying between them. CDR3 DNA: TGTGCCAGCAGCTTAGGCCGGGTACCCGAGCAGTTCTTC. Amino acids: CASSLGRVPEQFF.

This chain joins TRBV6-5 and TRBJ2-7, with TRBD2 as a possible D gene (6 bases). V was pared by 10 bases and J by 13 bases, with 17 bases between. CDR1 is MNHEY, CDR2 SVGAGI, per germline. The CDR3 contains 10 residues. The CDR3 DNA follows: TGTGCCACCCACGGAGGGTCCTTATACTTC. Its protein product is CATHGGSLYF.

This clone was counted between two and nine times. The chain recombines TRBV30 with TRBJ2-1, with D possibly being TRBD2 (6 bases). Trimming removed 6 bases from V and 0 bases from J, with 15 bases in between. The length of the CDR3 is 15 residues. Germline values: CDR1 GTSNPN, CDR2 SVGIG (reference sequence). CDR3 in amino acids: CACNVGSGSYNEQFF. The DNA of the CDR3 is TGTGCCTGTAACGTCGGGAGTGGCTCCTACAATGAGCAGTTCTTC.

In DNA form, the CDR3 reads TGTGCCAGCAGCCTCGCGGGGGGGCGAGGCACAGATACGCAGTATTTT. This encodes CASSLAGGRGTDTQYF. This rearrangement joins TRBV7-2 to TRBJ2-3; 9 bases are a match to TRBD2. Germline V gene lookup returns CDR1 SGHTA and CDR2 FQGNSA. The CDR3 totals 16 residues. V was clipped by 5 bases and J by 1 base; unmatched bases: 7.

This clone was counted a single time. V gene TRBV28 combines with J gene TRBJ1-2, with 10 positions matching TRBD1. There are 13 residues in the CDR3. Germline V CDR1 and CDR2: MDHEN, SYDVKM. Trimming took 3 bases from V and 8 from J; bases not matched to a gene: 3. The CDR3 bases are TGTGCCAGCAGTTTGGACAGGGGGAAAGGCTACACCTTC. Its protein product is CASSLDRGKGYTF.

Concerning this clone: The sample has other DNA sequences that encode this CDR3 too. V usage is TRBV30 and J usage is TRBJ1-2; D remains ambiguous. The CDR3 sequence is 12 residues long. CDR1 is GTSNPN, CDR2 SVGIG, per germline (reference sequence). V was trimmed by 0 bases and J by 5 bases, leaving 7 bases between them. The CDR3 nucleotides are TGTGCCTGGAGTGTACCCGGTTATGGCTACACCTTC. Its translation is CAWSVPGYGYTF. The full variable domain, in which reference TRBV30 and TRBJ1-2 provide the parts outside the CDR3, is SQTIHQWPATLVQPVGSPLSLECTVEGTSNPNLYWYRQAAGRGLQLLFYSVGIGQISSEVPQNLSASRPQDRQFILSSKKLLLSDSGFYLCAWSVPGYGYTFGSGTRLTVV.

The chain recombines TRBV6-6 with TRBJ2-1; 7 bases fit TRBD1. The CDR3 runs 14 residues. Germline V gene data show CDR1 as MNHNY and CDR2 as SVGAGI (reference sequence). The J segment lost 7 bases and the V segment lost 2 bases, leaving 5 bases of the junction unmatched. CDR3 loop: CASSYPTQGNEQFF. CDR3 nucleotide sequence: TGTGCCAGCAGTTACCCCACACAGGGGAATGAGCAGTTCTTC.

The chain has TRBV11-2 and TRBJ1-1; a possible D gene is TRBD1 (5 bases). Germline V lookup: CDR1 SGHAT, CDR2 FQNNGV. This CDR3 is built from 12 residues. V was pared by 3 bases and J by 8 bases, with 10 bases between. Written as DNA, the CDR3 is TGTGCCAGCAGCTTCGCAGGGCGCGAAGCTTTCTTT. It yields the protein CASSFAGREAFF.

In nucleotides, the CDR3 is TGTGCCTGCCACTCTCCAGACTCCACTGAAGCTTTCTTT. This codes for CACHSPDSTEAFF. The V and J genes are TRBV30 and TRBJ1-1; D is undetermined. The CDR3 sequence is 13 residues long. The V gene's germline CDR1 is GTSNPN and CDR2 SVGIG (reference sequence). V lost 6 bases and J lost 4, with 15 bases in between.

This chain links TRBV28 with TRBJ2-2; 9 nucleotides align to TRBD2. This CDR3 is 17 amino acids long. Losses at the gene ends were 5 bases for V and 6 bases for J; bases not matched to a gene: 13. The germline CDR1 and CDR2 sequences are MDHEN and SYDVKM. The CDR3, as DNA: TGTGCCAGCAGTCGGCCCTCTAGCGGGACGAGGGCCGGGGAGCTGTTTTTT. It encodes CASSRPSSGTRAGELFF.